This T cell receptor (beta chain) originates from a study of T cells in Graves' hyperthyroidism and ophthalmopathy. Study-wide results and limits: Blood also contained most expanded thyroid clonotypes above 0.001.

The V end lost 5 bases, the J end lost 4 bases, and 8 bases lay between the germline ends. Per germline, CDR1 MNHNS and CDR2 SASEGT. There are 12 residues in the CDR3. Patients aged 18 to 65 had newly diagnosed hyperthyroidism of under 2 months' duration. Exclusions: uncontrolled infection, other autoimmune disease, pregnancy, lactation. In its sample, this clonotype was seen many times. Its cognate antigen is unknown. RNA transcripts served as the template for amplifying TCR beta CDR3 regions. Primed by the HTBI set, a first-round RT-PCR was run on the TCR CDR3. TCRdb called the multiplex PCR reads again in MiXCR, with one record for every CDR3 protein. This table holds around 620,000 distinct CDR3 sequences, roughly 15% found once.

J is TRBJ2-5 and V is TRBV6-1; no reliable D call. This TCR was sampled from a woman between 25 and 40 years old with Graves' hyperthyroidism. Sequencing was done on a sample of blood. This CDR3 is CASSWDSETQYF. CDR3 DNA sequence: TGTGCCAGCAGTTGGGATTCAGAGACCCAGTACTTC.